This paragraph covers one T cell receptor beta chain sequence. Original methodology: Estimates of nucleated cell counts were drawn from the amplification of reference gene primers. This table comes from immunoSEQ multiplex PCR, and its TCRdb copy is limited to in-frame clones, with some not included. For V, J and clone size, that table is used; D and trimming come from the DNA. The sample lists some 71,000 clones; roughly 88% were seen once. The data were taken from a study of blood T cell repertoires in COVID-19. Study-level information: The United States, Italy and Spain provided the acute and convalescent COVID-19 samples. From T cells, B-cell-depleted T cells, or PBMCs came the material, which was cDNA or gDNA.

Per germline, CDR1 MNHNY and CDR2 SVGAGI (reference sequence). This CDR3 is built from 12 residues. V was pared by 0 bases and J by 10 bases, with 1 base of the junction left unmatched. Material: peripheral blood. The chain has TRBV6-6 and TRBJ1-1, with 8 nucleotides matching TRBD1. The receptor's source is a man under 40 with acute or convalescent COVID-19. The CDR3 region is CASSYSDRGAFF. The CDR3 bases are TGTGCCAGCAGTTACTCAGACAGGGGAGCTTTCTTT.